Described below is a single TCR beta chain sequence and its context. The V end was cut by 2 bases, the J end by 2 bases, with 13 bases between. Germline V lookup: CDR1 SQVTM, CDR2 ANQGSEA. This CDR3 has 14 amino acids. This sample was taken from a study of blood T cell repertoires in COVID-19. Overall study context: The analysed material was cDNA or gDNA that came from T cells, B-cell-depleted T cells, or PBMCs.

Libraries were prepared by immunoSEQ multiplex PCR; TCRdb keeps only in-frame clonotypes and omits some of them. The sample has over 70,000 clones, 75% to 90% seen once; the top ten hold under 13%. The sequence was collected from a woman in her 70s with acute or convalescent COVID-19. The chain combines TRBV29-1 with TRBJ2-7; the D gene is possibly TRBD2 (7 bases). Material: peripheral blood. The CDR3 nucleotides read TGCAGCGTTGAAAGGAGCGGGGACACCTACGAGCAGTACTTC. This sequence encodes CSVERSGDTYEQYF.